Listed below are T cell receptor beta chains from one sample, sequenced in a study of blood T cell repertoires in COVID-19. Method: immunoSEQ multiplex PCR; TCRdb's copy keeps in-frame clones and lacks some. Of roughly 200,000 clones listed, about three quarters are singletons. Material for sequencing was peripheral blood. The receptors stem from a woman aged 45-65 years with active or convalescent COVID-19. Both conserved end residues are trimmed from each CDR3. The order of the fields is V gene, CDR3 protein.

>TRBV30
AWSVRGNSPLH
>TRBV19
ASSPGRSVYGYT
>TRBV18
ASSPTTGEETQY
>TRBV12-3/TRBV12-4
ASSLNRNTEAF
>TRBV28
ASSLGDRGQETQY
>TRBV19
ASSPQSKNYGYT
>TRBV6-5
ASRRSGGDSEKLF
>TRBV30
AWSRREGLGETQY
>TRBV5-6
ASTRDVAGNYGYT
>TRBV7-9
ASTARLGEKLF
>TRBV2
ASSPGTSGVTGELF
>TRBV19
ATWGQGDTEAF
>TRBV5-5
ASSLSGTGVNYGYT
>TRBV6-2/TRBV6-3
ASSLSGGYSYEQY
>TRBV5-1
ASSLEVRETQY
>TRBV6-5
ASITGDNYNTEAF
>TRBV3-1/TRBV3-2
ASGDRGNTEAF
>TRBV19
ASREVSGNTIY
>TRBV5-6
ASRRIAVSYNEQF
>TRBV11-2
ASSLELGSGRLGGYT
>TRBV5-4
ASVRGEPNQPQH
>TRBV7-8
ASSRTTGGGQPQH
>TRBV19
ASSDREGYGYT
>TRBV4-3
ASSHGRTGGNEKLF
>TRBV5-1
ASSLATGNTEAF
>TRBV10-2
ASTPGTGGEGYT
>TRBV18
ASSPPLLGLAGEETQY
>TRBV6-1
ASSEHRGNTEAF